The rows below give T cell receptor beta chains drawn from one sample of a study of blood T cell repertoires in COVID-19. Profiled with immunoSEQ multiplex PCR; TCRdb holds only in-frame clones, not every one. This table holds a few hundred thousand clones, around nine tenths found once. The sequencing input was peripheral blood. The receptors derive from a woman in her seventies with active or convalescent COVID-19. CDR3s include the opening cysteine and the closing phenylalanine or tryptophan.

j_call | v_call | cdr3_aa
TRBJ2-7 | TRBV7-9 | CASSLGGGANEQYF
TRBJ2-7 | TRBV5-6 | CASNYWGQGASEQYF
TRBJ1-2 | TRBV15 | CATSRDGTGRNYGYTF
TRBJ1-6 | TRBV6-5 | CASKMSSYNSPLHF
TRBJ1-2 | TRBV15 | CATASLQSGVKGYGYTF
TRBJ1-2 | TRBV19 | CASSKGKTNYGYTF
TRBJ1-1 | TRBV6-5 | CASSYRRLDTPVEAFF
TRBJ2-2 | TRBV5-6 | CASSLAGRYTGELFF
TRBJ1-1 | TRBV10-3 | CAIRRTMADTEAFF
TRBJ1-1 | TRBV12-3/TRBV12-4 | CASSFSNTEAFF
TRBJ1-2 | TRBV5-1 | CASSFRGTGDGYTF
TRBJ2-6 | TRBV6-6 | CASIAAGANVLTF
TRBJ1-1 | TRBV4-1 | CASSPGGGAFF
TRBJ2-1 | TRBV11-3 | CASSSTSGGAGEQFF
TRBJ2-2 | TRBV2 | CASSRQGRGGELFF
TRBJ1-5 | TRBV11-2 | CASSQTGQPQHF
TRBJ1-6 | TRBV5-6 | CASSSGAGNSPLHF
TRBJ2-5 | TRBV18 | CASVSSLQETQYF
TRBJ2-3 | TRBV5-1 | CASSYHGVLTDTQYF
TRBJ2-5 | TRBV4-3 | CASSQTSQGETQYF
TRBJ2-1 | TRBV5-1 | CASSLGTGSYNEQFF
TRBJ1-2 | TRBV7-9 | CASSLDSAGYTF
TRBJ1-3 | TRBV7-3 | CASSLDTGNTIYF
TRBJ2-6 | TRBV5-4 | CASSSAVTGANVLTF
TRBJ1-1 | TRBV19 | CASSLYEGVRRNTEAFF
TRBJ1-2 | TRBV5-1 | CASSLTDYGYTF
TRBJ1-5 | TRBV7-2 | CASSLQQAPNQPQHF
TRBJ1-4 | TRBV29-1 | CSVLQGTNEKLFF
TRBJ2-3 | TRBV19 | CASSGGPLKDTQYF
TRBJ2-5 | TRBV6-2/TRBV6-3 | CASSHRTETQYF
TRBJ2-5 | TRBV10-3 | CAISEFGGQETQYF
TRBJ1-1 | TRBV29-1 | CSAGQGVEAFF
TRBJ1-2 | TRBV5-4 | CASSPGTGEYGYTF
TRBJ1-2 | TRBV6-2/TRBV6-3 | CASSSRQDSYGYTF
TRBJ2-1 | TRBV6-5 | CASSFSDRVRNEQFF
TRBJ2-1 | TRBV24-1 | CATHPGQGANEQFF
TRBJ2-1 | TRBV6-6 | CASSSTTGRRYNEQFF
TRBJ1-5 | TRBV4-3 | CASSTGTGIDQPQHF
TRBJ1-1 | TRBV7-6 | CASSPGEITEAFF
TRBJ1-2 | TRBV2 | CATSQNIYGYTF
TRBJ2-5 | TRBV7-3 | CASSPGRQETQYF
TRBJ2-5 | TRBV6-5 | CASSYGLAGASETQYF
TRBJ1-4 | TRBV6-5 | CASRLVATNEKLFF
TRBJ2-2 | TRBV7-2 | CASSLAPGQGAGELFF
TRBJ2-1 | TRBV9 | CASSVGQGALNEQFF
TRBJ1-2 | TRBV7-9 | CASSLALFGYTF
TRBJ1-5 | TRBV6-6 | CASSYSGSLQHF